This TCR beta chain was sequenced for a study of cytomegalovirus exposure and HLA in healthy donors (dated 2017 in TCRdb). Concerning the study at large: An earlier analysis of about 560 of the donors reported about 280 Gb of sequence data and 117 million unique TCR beta sequences obtained from around 180 million T cells. HLA typing included class I and class II loci at four-digit resolution. To study patterns of TCR occurrence, a later analysis re-analyzed previously published TCR beta repertoires from 650 to 750 donors and added high-resolution HLA genotyping. Roughly 5 DR-DQ haplotypes were handled as single units for association and clustering, since linkage in the cohort was strong. About 320 gigabases of sequencing data and approximately 85 million unique TCR sequences were included in an early release covering roughly 600 HLA-typed donors. High-throughput TCR immunosequencing, statistical association of individual TCRs with disease status, and machine learning were combined to predict cytomegalovirus infection status. Donor age, sex, ethnicity and CMV serostatus were compiled alongside the repertoire data. The study aimed to test whether cataloging public T cell receptors could reveal signatures of past pathogen exposure. The number of donors typed differed by locus, with about 629-630 for A, B, C, DRB1 and DQB1, around 500 for DQA1, 600 to 610 for DPA1, and about 450 for DPB1. Using immunosequencing, the study profiled T cell repertoires from about 610 subjects and related those repertoires to cytomegalovirus serostatus. In addition to the first cohort of 650 to 800 subjects, a separate validation cohort of approximately 110 different subjects was used. Every discovery cohort repertoire had been produced on one sequencing platform. To decide whether each TCR beta V gene segment behaved as functional or pseudogenic, an earlier analysis of some 600 of the donors relied on high-throughput TCR beta sequencing. The later analysis used no new phenotypic data to find candidate immune exposures, relying instead on TCR beta sequences and their occurrence across donors. Among the 398 genotyped donors, 75% to 90% belonged to the genetic ancestry cluster associated with self-reported Caucasian donors. Among a few hundred genotyped donors of the cohort, an average of 235,054 unique TCR beta nucleotide sequences were sequenced per donor, 15% to 20% of them non-productive. A later genetic analysis took genome-wide SNP genotypes for about 55% of the 666 donors and used that subset as a discovery cohort.

Deletion took 3 bases off V and 0 bases off J, with a span of 6 bases between the germline ends. According to the germline V gene (reference sequence), CDR1 reads MNHEY and CDR2 reads SMNVEV. The CDR3 runs 13 residues from the cysteine to the phenylalanine. Just the 39-base CDR3 DNA is kept, in frame starting at base 1. What the research found in general, with its limitations: Sequencing depth was assumed to be roughly uniform across donors in the presence/absence analyses, though that assumption may not hold. A total of 150 or so TCR beta chains were listed by the study as associated with cytomegalovirus. HLA typing was unavailable for some donors at each locus, so association tests used only the typed subset. Some IMGT-functional V segments, including TRBV6-2 and TRBV6-3, could not be distinguished by the 87-base-pair reads and were therefore excluded. A few of the identified cytomegalovirus-associated TCR beta chains were confirmed in vitro to be specific for cytomegalovirus antigens. When HLA alleles, especially DR and DQ, strongly co-occurred, TCR associations were difficult to assign to individual alleles. According to a later analysis, most CMV-associated TCR beta chains appeared to be HLA-restricted, and the HLA associations seemed to be driven largely by CMV exposure. Because counts were too low, some 17 rarely observed V segments, including chromosome 9 orphons, were excluded from the earlier analysis of 587 of the donors. An earlier analysis of around 540 of the donors showed that most TCR beta V segments appeared in productive rearrangements either about 87% or about 30% of the time, which broadly matched IMGT annotations. According to a later analysis, TCR association rates differed among HLA loci, with DRB1 alleles showing the most associated TCRs and HLA-C alleles showing the fewest. Most TCR sequences were observed very rarely across donors, whereas some public TCRs were present in many individuals. This cohort had only TCR beta chains sequenced, and the lack of alpha or paired-chain data limited which features could be detected. In a later analysis, some 18,000 TCR beta sequences were associated with specific HLA alleles at a false discovery rate of 0.05. A later analysis found that HLA-associated TCR beta chains were more clonally expanded and had lower generation probabilities than equally common non-associated chains. Several of the top co-occurrence clusters appeared to be linked to parvovirus B19, influenza, CMV and Epstein-Barr virus, according to a later analysis. In a later genetic analysis, fewer N-insertions in productive TCRs were reported among donors in an Asian-associated ancestry cluster than the approximately 630-donor mean. Linkage disequilibrium might explain the correlated functional status among segregating V segments, but an unknown experimental factor could not be ruled out. A cluster of highly shared sequence variants was judged likely to represent a technical artifact of the sequencing pipeline. The classifier was reported to diagnose cytomegalovirus status with high specificity and sensitivity in both the original and validation cohorts. An association between a missense DCLRE1C variant and V-gene and J-gene trimming of TCR beta chains was found in a later genetic analysis and replicated in an independent cohort. A further reported finding was that TCR beta sequences accurately predicted the HLA-A and HLA-B alleles for most subjects in the first cohort. The only immune exposure information available for the cohort was CMV serostatus. It was suggested by the authors that the approach could potentially be generalized to other disease states and immunological phenotypes.

The library was prepared using the immunoSEQ multiplex PCR assay. A mixture of 60 forward primers for TCR Vbeta segments and 13 reverse primers for TCR Jbeta segments was used in the multiplex PCR. The CDR3 region of rearranged TCR beta genes was amplified from genomic DNA by a multiplex PCR assay. On the Illumina HiSeq System, the amplified TCR beta libraries were sequenced as 87-base-pair reads. The source study handled its data this way. A later analysis tallied 70 million to 100 million unique TCR beta chains across the 640 or so repertoires, and some 12 million of those chains were shared by two or more donors. A nearest-neighbor algorithm error-corrected the raw reads and collapsed the reads into unique sequences, merging closely related sequences to remove PCR and sequencing errors. To assign V, D and J gene segments, CDR3 sequences were aligned to IMGT reference sequences. For a sequence to be retained, at least a six-nucleotide match to both a V gene segment and a J gene segment was required. Rearrangements were classified as productive when the CDR3 lacked stop codons and remained in frame with V and J, and all other rearrangements were classified as non-productive. Following IMGT convention, CDR3 was defined as the stretch from the second conserved V-encoded cysteine to the conserved J-encoded phenylalanine. Sequences without an unambiguous match to a single V gene segment were excluded from the earlier analysis of 450 to 750 of the donors. An earlier analysis of about 600 of the donors called V segments functional above 56.7% productive rearrangements and segregating when the between-donor standard deviation exceeded 5%. A statistical classification framework was built to diagnose cytomegalovirus status from the catalog of TCR beta chain sequences. V and J gene assignment, in a later analysis, came from comparing TCR nucleotide sequences with IMGT/GENE-DB human TR gene sequences. The TCRdist pipeline was used in a later analysis to assign CDR3 sequences and most-parsimonious VDJ recombination scenarios. A later analysis defined each TCR beta chain by its CDR3 amino acid sequence plus V-gene family, and excluded reads lacking a unique V-gene family. To address suspected cross-contamination and a sequencing artifact, a later analysis removed approximately 590 highly shared, low-generation-probability nucleotide sequences. In a later analysis, a clonal expansion index for each public chain was calculated from normalized within-repertoire ranks of inferred template counts. Generation probabilities in a later analysis came from a VDJ recombination model fitted to out-of-frame rearrangements, and those results were checked against IGoR. In a later analysis, TCR-TCR, TCR-HLA and TCR-CMV co-occurrence was scored with hypergeometric tests, and a repertoire-size bias correction was applied to TCR pairs. False discovery rates were estimated in a later analysis by permuting HLA or CMV assignments 20 times. A later analysis grouped co-occurring TCRs with DBSCAN, adding TCRdist sequence similarity when clustering within HLA-allele-positive subsets. Repertoires with fewer than 30,000 or more than 120,000 public chains were left out of co-occurrence clustering, as were several repertoires with anomalous nucleotide sharing. In TCRdb, the immuneACCESS table is reduced to in-frame sequences with V and J assigned. These tables do not hold every clone; where another copy was compared, an unresolved V gene accounts for under half, and the others remain unexplained. The DNA gave D and trimming, while V, J and clone size come from that table. This sample comprises around 140,000 clones, around 80% of them detected only once. The leading ten clones occupy 1.5% to 2% of the sample.

The cohort comprised 710 or so healthy bone marrow donors. Cohort members were all nominally healthy when sampled, although unrecorded immune exposures were likely present. The donor tested CMV seronegative, placing the donor among the roughly 340 seronegative members of the cohort. A peripheral blood sample was collected from each donor, and TCR beta sequencing was performed on peripheral blood mononuclear cells. The Qiagen DNeasy Blood Extraction Kit was used to extract genomic DNA from the blood cell samples. On this clone: The target of this receptor is not known. Per-base qualities were not stored, and no clone one base away is much larger. The identical CDR3 is also encoded by other nucleotide sequences in the sample.

The sequence was obtained from a middle-aged man in good health and CMV-seronegative. The chain couples TRBV27 to TRBJ2-7; a tentative D match to TRBD1 spans 6 bases. The sequenced material came from PBMCs. The CDR3 protein: CASSLTGSYEQYF. The DNA sequence is as follows: TGTGCCAGCAGTTTGACAGGCTCCTACGAGCAGTACTTC.